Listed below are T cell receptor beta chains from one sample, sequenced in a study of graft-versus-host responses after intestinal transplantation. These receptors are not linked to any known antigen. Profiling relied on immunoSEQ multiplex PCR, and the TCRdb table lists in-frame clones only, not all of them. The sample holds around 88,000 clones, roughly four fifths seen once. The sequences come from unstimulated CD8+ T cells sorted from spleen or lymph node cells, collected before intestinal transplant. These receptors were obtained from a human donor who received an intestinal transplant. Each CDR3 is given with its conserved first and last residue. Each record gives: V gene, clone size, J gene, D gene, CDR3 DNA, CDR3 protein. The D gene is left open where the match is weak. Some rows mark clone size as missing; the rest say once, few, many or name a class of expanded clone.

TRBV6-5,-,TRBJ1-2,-,TGTGCCAGCAGAGAGGACAGCGAGGGGTTCTATGGCTACACCTTC,CASREDSEGFYGYTF
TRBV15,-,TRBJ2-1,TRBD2,TGTGCCACCATAGGGCTAGCGGGGGGCAATGAGCAGTTCTTC,CATIGLAGGNEQFF
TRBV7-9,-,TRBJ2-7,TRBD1,TGTGCCAGCAGCCTAACTAACTACAGGGGGACCTACGAGCAGTACTTC,CASSLTNYRGTYEQYF
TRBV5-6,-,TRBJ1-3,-,TGTGCCAGCAGCTTACAGCCCTCTGGAAACACCATATATTTT,CASSLQPSGNTIYF
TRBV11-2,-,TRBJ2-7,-,TGTGCCAGCAGCTTGTTATTCTACGAGCAGTACTTC,CASSLLFYEQYF
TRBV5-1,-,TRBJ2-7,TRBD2,TGCGCCAGCAGCCTCCACGCCGGGACTAGTTACTACGAGCAGTACTTC,CASSLHAGTSYYEQYF
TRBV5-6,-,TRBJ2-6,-,TGTGCCAGCAGCTTGGCCATATCTGGGGCCAACGTCCTGACTTTC,CASSLAISGANVLTF
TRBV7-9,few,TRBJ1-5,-,TGTGCCAGCAGCCCCGGGGTCGGGCCCCAGCATTTT,CASSPGVGPQHF
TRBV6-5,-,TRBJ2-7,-,TGTGCCAGCAGTGAACCCGGGGCCTACGAGCAGTACTTC,CASSEPGAYEQYF
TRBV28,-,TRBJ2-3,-,TGTGCCAGCAGTCGGACCCAAATCACAGATACGCAGTATTTT,CASSRTQITDTQYF
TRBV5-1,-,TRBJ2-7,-,TGCGCCAGCAGCCCGGGGAGTTGGCTTAGGGAGCAGTACTTC,CASSPGSWLREQYF
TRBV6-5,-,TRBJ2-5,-,TGTGCCAGCAGTTTCCTTCCGGGACGTCAAGAGACCCAGTACTTC,CASSFLPGRQETQYF
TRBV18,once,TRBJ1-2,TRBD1,TGTGCCAGCTCACCGGGGACAGGTTATGGCTACACCTTC,CASSPGTGYGYTF
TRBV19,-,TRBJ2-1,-,TGTGCCAGTAGTACAGTCCGTTGGGGAGAGCAGTTCTTC,CASSTVRWGEQFF
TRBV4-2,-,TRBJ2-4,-,TGTGCCGTAGGTAATTTAGCCAAAAACATTCAGTACTTC,CAVGNLAKNIQYF
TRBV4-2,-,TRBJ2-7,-,TGTGCCAGCAGCCAGGGACTCGGAGAGCAGTACTTC,CASSQGLGEQYF
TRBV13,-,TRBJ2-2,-,TGTGCCAGCAGCTTTGGCGGGGAGCTGTTTTTT,CASSFGGELFF
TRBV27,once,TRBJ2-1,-,TGTGCCAGCAGTTTCAGTCTAGGGGAATCAGGGCAGTTCTTC,CASSFSLGESGQFF
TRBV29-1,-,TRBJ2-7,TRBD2,TGCAGCGTTGAGGAGCGGGGAAGCCTATCTTACGAGCAGTACTTC,CSVEERGSLSYEQYF
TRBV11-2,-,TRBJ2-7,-,TGTGCCAGCAGCTTAGGGGTGAACACCTACGAGCAGTACTTC,CASSLGVNTYEQYF
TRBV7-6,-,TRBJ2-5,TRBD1,TGTGCCAGCAGCTTCGGGACAGAGGTCCTCCAAGAGACCCAGTACTTC,CASSFGTEVLQETQYF
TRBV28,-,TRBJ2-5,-,TGTGCCAGCAGTTTAACAGTTCAAGAGACCCAGTACTTC,CASSLTVQETQYF
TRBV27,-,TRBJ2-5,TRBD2,TGTGCCAGCAGTCCGGGACTAGCGATCGAACGGCGAGAGACCCAGTACTTC,CASSPGLAIERRETQYF
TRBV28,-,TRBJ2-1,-,TGTGCCAGCAGTTTCATATGGGCCGCCTACAATGAGCAGTTCTTC,CASSFIWAAYNEQFF
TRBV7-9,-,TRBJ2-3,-,TGTGCCAGCAGCTTAGCCAGCACAGATACGCAGTATTTT,CASSLASTDTQYF
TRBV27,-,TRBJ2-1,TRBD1,TGTGCCAGCAGTTCCCCCGGGACAGGAGAAAATGAGCAGTTCTTC,CASSSPGTGENEQFF
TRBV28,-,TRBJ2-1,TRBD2,TGTGCCAGCAGTCCGAGCGGGGGTCGGGTCAATGAGCAGTTCTTC,CASSPSGGRVNEQFF
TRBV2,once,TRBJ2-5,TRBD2,TGTGCCAGCACCACCGGGACTAGCTGGCTAGCGACCCAGTACTTC,CASTTGTSWLATQYF
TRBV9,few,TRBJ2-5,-,TGTGCCAGCAGCCTGCCGAATCAGCAAGAGACCCAGTACTTC,CASSLPNQQETQYF
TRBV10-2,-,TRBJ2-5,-,TGCGCCAGCAGTTCCGCCGAGAGGGGCAAGACCCAGTACTTC,CASSSAERGKTQYF
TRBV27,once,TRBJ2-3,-,TGTGCCAGCAGTTTAGCAGCCACAGATACGCAGTATTTT,CASSLAATDTQYF
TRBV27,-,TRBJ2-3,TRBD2,TGTGCCAGCAGTTTCGGACTAGCGGGAGATACGCAGTATTTT,CASSFGLAGDTQYF
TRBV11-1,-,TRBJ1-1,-,TGTGCCAGCAGCGAACAGCCTGCTGACGGGGACACTGAAGCTTTCTTT,CASSEQPADGDTEAFF
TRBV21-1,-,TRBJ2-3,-,TGTGCCAGCAGCAAAAAAGGGAGAAAACCGGGCACAGATACGCAGTATTTT,CASSKKGRKPGTDTQYF
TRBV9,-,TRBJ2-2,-,TGTGCCAGCAGCGTAGCAGGGGCCACCGGGGAGCTGTTTTTT,CASSVAGATGELFF
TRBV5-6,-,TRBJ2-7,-,TGTGCCAGCAGCTTGGACGGTCTCGAGCAGTACTTC,CASSLDGLEQYF
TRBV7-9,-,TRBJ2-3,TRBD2,TGTGCCAGCAGCGTCCTGACTAGCGGGATACCAGATACGCAGTATTTT,CASSVLTSGIPDTQYF
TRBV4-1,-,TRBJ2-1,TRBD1,TGCGCCAGCAGCCACCTAAGGGGACAGGGGACCGGGAGAAGACTCAATGAGCAGTTCTTC,CASSHLRGQGTGRRLNEQFF
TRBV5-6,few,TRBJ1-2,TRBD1,TGTGCCAGCAAAAGTAAGGGGGCAGGGGATGGCTACACCTTC,CASKSKGAGDGYTF
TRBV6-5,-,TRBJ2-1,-,TGTGCCAGCAGGGGCGGGTCCTACAATGAGCAGTTCTTC,CASRGGSYNEQFF